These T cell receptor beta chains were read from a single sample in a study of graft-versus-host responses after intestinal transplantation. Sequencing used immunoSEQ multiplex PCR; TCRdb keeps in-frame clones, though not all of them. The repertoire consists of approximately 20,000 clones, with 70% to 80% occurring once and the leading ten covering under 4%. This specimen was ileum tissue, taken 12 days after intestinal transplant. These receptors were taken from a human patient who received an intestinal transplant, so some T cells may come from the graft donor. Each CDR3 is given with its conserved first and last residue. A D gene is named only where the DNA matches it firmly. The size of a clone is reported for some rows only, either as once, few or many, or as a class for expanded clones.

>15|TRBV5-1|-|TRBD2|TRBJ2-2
TGCGCCAGCAGCTTGACAGCGGGGGCCACCGGGGAGCTGTTTTTT
CASSLTAGATGELFF
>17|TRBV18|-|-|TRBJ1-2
TGTGCCAGCTCACCAAATGCCCGGGACACAACTAACTATGGCTACACCTTC
CASSPNARDTTNYGYTF
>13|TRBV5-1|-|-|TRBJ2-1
TGCGCCAGCAGCTGGGGTCTAGCGTATGAGCAGTTCTTC
CASSWGLAYEQFF
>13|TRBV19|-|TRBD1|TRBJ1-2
TGTGCCAGTGACCCGGGACAGAACTATGGCTACACCTTC
CASDPGQNYGYTF
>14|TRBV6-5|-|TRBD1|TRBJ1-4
TGTGCCAGCAGTCCTGACAGGGGGAGGGAAAAACTGTTTTTT
CASSPDRGREKLFF
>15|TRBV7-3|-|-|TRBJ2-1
TGTGCCAGCAGCTATCGCGGGGCCGTATGGAATGAGCAGTTCTTC
CASSYRGAVWNEQFF
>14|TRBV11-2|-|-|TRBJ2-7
TGTGCCAGCAGCTTAGACCTTCGCTCCTACGAGCAGTACTTC
CASSLDLRSYEQYF
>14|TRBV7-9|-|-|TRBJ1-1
TGTGCCAGCAGCCCCCGACAGATGAACACTGAAGCTTTCTTT
CASSPRQMNTEAFF
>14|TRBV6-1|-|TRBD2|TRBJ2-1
TGTGCCAGCAGTGCGGGGGGCTCCTACAATGAGCAGTTCTTC
CASSAGGSYNEQFF
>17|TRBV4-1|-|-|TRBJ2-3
TGCGCCAGCAGCCAAGGGGTAACAGGGTCCGTCGGCGATACGCAGTATTTT
CASSQGVTGSVGDTQYF
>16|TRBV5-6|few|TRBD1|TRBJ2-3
TGTGCCAGCAGCTCCCGAGGGACAGGGGGGAGTGATACGCAGTATTTT
CASSSRGTGGSDTQYF
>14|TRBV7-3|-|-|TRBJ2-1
TGTGCCAGCAGCTTAGCTAGGAGCTACAATGAGCAGTTCTTC
CASSLARSYNEQFF
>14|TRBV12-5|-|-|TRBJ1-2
TGTGCTAGTGGTTTGTTGGGGGCCGGCTATGGCTACACCTTC
CASGLLGAGYGYTF
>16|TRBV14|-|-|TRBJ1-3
TGTGCCAGCAGCCCTCTTAAGGGGGTACCTGGAAACACCATATATTTT
CASSPLKGVPGNTIYF
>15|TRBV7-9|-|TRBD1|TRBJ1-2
TGTGCCAGCAGCGGCGGGACAGCAGCTAACTATGGCTACACCTTC
CASSGGTAANYGYTF
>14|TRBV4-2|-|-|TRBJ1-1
TGTGCCAGCAGCCGACCGACTGGAGACACTGAAGCTTTCTTT
CASSRPTGDTEAFF
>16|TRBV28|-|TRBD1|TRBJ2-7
TGTGCCAGCAGTAACCTCAACACCGGGACAGGCTACGAGCAGTACTTC
CASSNLNTGTGYEQYF
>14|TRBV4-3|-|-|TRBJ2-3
TGCGCCAGCAGCCAAGACAAAACAACAGATACGCAGTATTTT
CASSQDKTTDTQYF
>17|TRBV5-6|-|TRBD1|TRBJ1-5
TGTGCCAGCAGCCACCAAAGGGACAGGAGCCCCAATCAGCCCCAGCATTTT
CASSHQRDRSPNQPQHF
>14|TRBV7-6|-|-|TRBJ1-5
TGTGCCAGCAGCCACGAGGTCGGGAATCAGCCCCAGCATTTT
CASSHEVGNQPQHF
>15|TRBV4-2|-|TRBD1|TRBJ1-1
TGTGCCAGCAGCCAAGAGGACAGGCACGACACTGAAGCTTTCTTT
CASSQEDRHDTEAFF
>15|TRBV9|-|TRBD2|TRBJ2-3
TGTGCCAGCAGCGTAGAGGGCGGGGGTACAGATACGCAGTATTTT
CASSVEGGGTDTQYF
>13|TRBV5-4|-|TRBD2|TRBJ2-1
TGTGCCAGCAGCCAGCGGGGGGCCCATGAGCAGTTCTTC
CASSQRGAHEQFF
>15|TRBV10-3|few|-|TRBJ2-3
TGTGCCTCTAAGAGGAGCGGGTATACCACAGATACGCAGTATTTT
CASKRSGYTTDTQYF
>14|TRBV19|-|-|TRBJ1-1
TGTGCCAGTACCCCCCCGGGGAGGCGCGCTGAAGCTTTCTTT
CASTPPGRRAEAFF
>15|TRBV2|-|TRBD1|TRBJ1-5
TGTGCCAGCAGTCGACAACAGGGGGGAAATCAGCCCCAGCATTTT
CASSRQQGGNQPQHF
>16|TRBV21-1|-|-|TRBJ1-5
TGTGCCAGCAGCAAAGAGGAGGGGCATAGCAATCAGCCCCAGCATTTT
CASSKEEGHSNQPQHF
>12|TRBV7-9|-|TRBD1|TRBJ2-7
TGTGCCAGCGGGACAGGGATTAACGAGCAGTACTTC
CASGTGINEQYF
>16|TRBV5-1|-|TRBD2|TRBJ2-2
TGCGCCAGCAGCTTGAGGCCTAGCGGGGGGGCCGGGGAGCTGTTTTTT
CASSLRPSGGAGELFF
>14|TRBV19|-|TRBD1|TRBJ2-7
TGTGCCAGTAGTATGGGGACAGGGGGCTACGAGCAGTACTTC
CASSMGTGGYEQYF
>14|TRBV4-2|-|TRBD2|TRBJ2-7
TGTGCCAGCAGCCAAGATAGGCTAGCGGGGGGGCAGTACTTC
CASSQDRLAGGQYF
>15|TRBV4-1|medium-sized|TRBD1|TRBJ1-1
TGCGCCAGCAGTCTTGGTGACAGGGGGGGCACTGAAGCTTTCTTT
CASSLGDRGGTEAFF
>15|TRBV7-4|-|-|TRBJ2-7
TGTGCCAGCAGCTATCTCCGGGACTTACTCTACGAGCAGTACTTC
CASSYLRDLLYEQYF
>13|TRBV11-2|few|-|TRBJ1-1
TGTGCCAGCAGCTTAGATCTGGGCGCTGAAGCTTTCTTT
CASSLDLGAEAFF
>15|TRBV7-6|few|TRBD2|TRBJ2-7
TGTGCCAGCAGCCCGAGCGGGGGGGGCTCCTACGAGCAGTACTTC
CASSPSGGGSYEQYF
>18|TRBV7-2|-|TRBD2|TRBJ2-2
TGTGCCAGCAGCTTAAGATCGTATAGCGGGGGGTCCTCCGGGGAGCTGTTTTTT
CASSLRSYSGGSSGELFF
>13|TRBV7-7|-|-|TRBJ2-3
TGTGCTAGCAGCTACTCCCGGGGAGATACGCAGTATTTT
CASSYSRGDTQYF
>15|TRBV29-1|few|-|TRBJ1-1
TGCAGCGTTGAGAAGGGGCAGGGATGGGACACTGAAGCTTTCTTT
CSVEKGQGWDTEAFF
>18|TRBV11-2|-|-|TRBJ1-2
TGTGCCAGCAGCTTACAAAACCCCCCCCAGAGGGGAGGAGGTGGCTACACCTTC
CASSLQNPPQRGGGGYTF
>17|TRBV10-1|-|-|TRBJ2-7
TGCGCCAGTAAAAGTGTGGGTCCAACACAGATCCTACACGAGCAGTACTTC
CASKSVGPTQILHEQYF
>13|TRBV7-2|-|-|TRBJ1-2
TGTGCCAGCAGCTTAGGGGCCTCCTCCGGCTACACCTTC
CASSLGASSGYTF
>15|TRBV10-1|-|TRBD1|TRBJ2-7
TGCGCCAGCAGTGTTCAGGACAGGGTTACCTACGAGCAGTACTTC
CASSVQDRVTYEQYF
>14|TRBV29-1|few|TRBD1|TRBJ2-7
TGCAGCGTTCAGGACAGGGAGGCACTCTACGAGCAGTACTTC
CSVQDREALYEQYF
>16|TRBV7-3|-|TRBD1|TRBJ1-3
TGTGCCAGCAGCTTAATGGGGACAGGGCCTGGAAACACCATATATTTT
CASSLMGTGPGNTIYF
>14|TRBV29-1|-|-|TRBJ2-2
TGCAGCGTTAGAACAGGGTTGGACACCGGGGAGCTGTTTTTT
CSVRTGLDTGELFF
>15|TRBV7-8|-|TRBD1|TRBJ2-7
TGTGCCAGCAGCACAAAGACAGGGGGGTCCTACGAGCAGTACTTC
CASSTKTGGSYEQYF
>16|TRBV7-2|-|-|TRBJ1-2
TGTGCCAGCAGCTTAATGTACAGGGAGGGAGACTATGGCTACACCTTC
CASSLMYREGDYGYTF
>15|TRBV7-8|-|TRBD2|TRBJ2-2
TGTGCCAGCAGCGCCACTAGCGGGTACACCGGGGAGCTGTTTTTT
CASSATSGYTGELFF
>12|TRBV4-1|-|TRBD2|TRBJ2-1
TGCGCCAGCAGACGTAGCGGGGGGGGGCAGTTCTTC
CASRRSGGGQFF
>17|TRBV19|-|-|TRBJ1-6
TGTGCCAGTAGTATGGACAGCGCCACGCCTTATAATTCACCCCTCCACTTT
CASSMDSATPYNSPLHF
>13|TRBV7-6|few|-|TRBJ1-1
TGTGCCAGCAGCTTAGGGGGCCCCACTGAAGCTTTCTTT
CASSLGGPTEAFF
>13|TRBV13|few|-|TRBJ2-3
TGTGCCAGCAGCTTCAGGGGCACAGATACGCAGTATTTT
CASSFRGTDTQYF
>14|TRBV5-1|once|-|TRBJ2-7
TGCGCCAGCAGCTTGGACGGGGGAAATTACGAGCAGTACTTC
CASSLDGGNYEQYF
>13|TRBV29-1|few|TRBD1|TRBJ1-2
TGCAGCGCCGGACAGGGGGGGAGCTATGGCTACACCTTC
CSAGQGGSYGYTF
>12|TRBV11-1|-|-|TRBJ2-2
TGTGCCAGCAGCTACGGGGCCGGGGAGCTGTTTTTT
CASSYGAGELFF
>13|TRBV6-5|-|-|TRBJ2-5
TGTGCCAGCAGTTACGATCAGATTGGGACCCAGTACTTC
CASSYDQIGTQYF
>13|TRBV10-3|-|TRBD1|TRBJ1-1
TGTGCCACAACCGGGACAGGGAGTATTGAAGCTTTCTTT
CATTGTGSIEAFF
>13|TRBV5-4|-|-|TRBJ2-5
TGTGCCAGCAGCACCGGAGGGCAAGAGACCCAGTACTTC
CASSTGGQETQYF
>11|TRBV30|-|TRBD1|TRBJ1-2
TGTGCCTGCCGACAGGGCTATGGCTACACCTTC
CACRQGYGYTF